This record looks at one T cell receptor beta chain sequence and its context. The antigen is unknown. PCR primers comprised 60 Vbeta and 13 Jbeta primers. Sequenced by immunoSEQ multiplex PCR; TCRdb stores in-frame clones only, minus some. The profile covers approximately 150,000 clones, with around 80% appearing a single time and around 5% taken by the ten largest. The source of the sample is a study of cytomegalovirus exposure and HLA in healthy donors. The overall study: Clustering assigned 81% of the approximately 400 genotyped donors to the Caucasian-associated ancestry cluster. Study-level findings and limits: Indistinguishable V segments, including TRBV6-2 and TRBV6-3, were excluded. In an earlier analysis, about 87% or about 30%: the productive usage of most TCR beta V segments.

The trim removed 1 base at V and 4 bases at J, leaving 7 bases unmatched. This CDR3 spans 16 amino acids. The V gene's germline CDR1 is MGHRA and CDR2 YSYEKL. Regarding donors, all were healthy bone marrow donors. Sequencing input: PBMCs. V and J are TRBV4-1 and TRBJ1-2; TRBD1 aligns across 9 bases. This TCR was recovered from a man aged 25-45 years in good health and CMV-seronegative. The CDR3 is CASSQVGGQGFYGYTF. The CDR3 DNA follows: TGCGCCAGCAGCCAAGTGGGAGGACAGGGGTTCTATGGCTACACCTTC.